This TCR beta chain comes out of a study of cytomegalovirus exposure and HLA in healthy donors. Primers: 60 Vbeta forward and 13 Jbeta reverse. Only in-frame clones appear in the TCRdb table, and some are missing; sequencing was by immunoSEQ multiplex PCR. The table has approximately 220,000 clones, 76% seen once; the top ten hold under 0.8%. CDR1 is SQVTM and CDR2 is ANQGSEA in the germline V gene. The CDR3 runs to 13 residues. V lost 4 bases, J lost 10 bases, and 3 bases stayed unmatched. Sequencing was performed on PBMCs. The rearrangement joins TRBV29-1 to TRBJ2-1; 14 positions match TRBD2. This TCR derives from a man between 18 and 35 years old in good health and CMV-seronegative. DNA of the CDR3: TGCAGCGTTGGAGGGACTAGCGGGGGCGAGCAGTTCTTC. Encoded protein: CSVGGTSGGEQFF.